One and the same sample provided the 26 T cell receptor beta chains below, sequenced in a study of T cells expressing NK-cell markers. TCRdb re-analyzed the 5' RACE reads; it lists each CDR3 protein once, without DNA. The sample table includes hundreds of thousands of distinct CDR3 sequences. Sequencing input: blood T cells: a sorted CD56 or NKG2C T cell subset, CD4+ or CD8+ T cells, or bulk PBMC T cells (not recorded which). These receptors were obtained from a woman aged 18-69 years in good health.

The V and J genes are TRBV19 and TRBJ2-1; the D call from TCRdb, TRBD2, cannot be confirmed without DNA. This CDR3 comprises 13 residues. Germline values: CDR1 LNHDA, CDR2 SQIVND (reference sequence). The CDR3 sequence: CASSILAGNEQFF.

The CDR3 here is CASSLVAVGTDTQYF. The V call is TRBV5-5, the J call TRBJ2-3. Germline CDR1 is SGHKS and CDR2 is YYEKEE (reference sequence). This CDR3 contains 15 residues.

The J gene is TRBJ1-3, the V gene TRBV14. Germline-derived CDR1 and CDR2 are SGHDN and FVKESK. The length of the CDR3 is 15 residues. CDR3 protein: CASSLLRHSGNTIYF.

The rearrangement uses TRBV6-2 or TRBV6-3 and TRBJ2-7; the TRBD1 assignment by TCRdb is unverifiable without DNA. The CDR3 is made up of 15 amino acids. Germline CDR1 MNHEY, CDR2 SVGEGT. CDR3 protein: CASSSGGGGSYEQYF.

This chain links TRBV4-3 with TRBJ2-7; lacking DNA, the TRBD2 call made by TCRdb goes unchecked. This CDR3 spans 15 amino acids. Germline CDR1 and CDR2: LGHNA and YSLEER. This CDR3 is CASSQWAERAYEQYF.

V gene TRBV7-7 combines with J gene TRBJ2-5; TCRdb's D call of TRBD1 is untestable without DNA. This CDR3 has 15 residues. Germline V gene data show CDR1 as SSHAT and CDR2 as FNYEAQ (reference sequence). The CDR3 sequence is CASSSDRGPRETQYF.

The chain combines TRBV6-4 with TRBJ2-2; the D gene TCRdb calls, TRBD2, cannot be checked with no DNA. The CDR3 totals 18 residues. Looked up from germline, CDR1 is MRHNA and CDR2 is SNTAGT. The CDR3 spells CASRRTSGSLGRTGELFF.

The CDR3 protein is CASSKAGQGGVPLHF. The V gene is TRBV9, the J gene TRBJ1-6; no DNA is available, so the TRBD1 call from TCRdb remains unchecked. CDR3 length: 15 amino acids. CDR1 and CDR2 from the germline V gene are SGDLS and YYNGEE.

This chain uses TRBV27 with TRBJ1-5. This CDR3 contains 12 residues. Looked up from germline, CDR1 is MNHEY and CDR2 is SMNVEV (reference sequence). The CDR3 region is CASRSGNQPQHF.

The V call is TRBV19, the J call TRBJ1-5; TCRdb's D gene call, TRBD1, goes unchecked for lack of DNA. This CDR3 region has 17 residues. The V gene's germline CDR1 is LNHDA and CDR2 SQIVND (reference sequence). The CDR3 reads CASSKLRTGGEGQPQHF.

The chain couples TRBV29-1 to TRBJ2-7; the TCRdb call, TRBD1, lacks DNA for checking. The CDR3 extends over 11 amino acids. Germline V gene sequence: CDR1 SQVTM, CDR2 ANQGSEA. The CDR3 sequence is CSVVGDHEQYF.

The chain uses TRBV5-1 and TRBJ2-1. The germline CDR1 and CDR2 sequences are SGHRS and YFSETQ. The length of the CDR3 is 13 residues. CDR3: CASSMDPYNEQFF. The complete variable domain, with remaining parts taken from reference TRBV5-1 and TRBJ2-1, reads KAGVTQTPRYLIKTRGQQVTLSCSPISGHRSVSWYQQTPGQGLQFLFEYFSETQRNKGNFPGRFSGRQFSNSRSEMNVSTLELGDSALYLCASSMDPYNEQFFGPGTRLTVL.

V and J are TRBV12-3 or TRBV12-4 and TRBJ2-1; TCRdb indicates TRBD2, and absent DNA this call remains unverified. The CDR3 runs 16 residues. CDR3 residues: CASSSTSADSYNEQFF.

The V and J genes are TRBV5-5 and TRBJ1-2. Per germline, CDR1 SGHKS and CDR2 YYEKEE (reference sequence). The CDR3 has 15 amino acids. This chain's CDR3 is CASSQGSPGYYGYTF.

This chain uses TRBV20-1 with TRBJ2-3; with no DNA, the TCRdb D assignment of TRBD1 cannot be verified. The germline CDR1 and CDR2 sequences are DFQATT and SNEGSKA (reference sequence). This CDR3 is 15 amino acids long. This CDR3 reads CSARVRGPRGDTQYF.

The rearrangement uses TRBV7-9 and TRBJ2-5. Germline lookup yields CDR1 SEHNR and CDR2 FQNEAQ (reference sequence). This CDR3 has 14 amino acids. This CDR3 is CASSSAGYQETQYF.

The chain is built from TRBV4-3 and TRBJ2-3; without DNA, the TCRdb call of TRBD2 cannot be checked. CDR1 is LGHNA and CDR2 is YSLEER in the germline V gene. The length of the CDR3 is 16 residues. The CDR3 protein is CASSQSLAGDTDTQYF.

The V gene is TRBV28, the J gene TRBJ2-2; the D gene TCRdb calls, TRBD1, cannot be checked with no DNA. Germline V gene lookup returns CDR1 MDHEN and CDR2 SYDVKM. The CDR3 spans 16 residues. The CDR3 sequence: CASTDLAPPNTGELFF.

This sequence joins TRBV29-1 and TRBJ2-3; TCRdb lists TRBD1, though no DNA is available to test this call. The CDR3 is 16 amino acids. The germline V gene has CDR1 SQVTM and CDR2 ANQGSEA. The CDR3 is CSVSQGEIRGTDTQYF.

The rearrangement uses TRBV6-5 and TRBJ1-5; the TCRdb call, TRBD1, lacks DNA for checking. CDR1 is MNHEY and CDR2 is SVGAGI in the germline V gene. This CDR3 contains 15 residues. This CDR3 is CASSYLQGRNQPQHF.

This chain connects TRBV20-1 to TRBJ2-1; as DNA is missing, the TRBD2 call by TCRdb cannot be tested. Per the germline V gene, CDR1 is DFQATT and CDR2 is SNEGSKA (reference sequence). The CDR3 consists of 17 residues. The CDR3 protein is CSAPAGGPITAYNEQFF.

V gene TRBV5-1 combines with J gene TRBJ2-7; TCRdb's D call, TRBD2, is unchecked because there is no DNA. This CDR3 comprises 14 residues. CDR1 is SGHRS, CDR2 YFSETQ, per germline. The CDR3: CASSPSEHWSEQYF. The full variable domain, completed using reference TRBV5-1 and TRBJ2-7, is KAGVTQTPRYLIKTRGQQVTLSCSPISGHRSVSWYQQTPGQGLQFLFEYFSETQRNKGNFPGRFSGRQFSNSRSEMNVSTLELGDSALYLCASSPSEHWSEQYFGPGTRLTVT.

The CDR3 sequence is CSARVRTPYEQYF. The genes are TRBV20-1 and TRBJ2-7. This CDR3 spans 13 amino acids. CDR1 and CDR2 (germline): DFQATT, SNEGSKA (reference sequence).

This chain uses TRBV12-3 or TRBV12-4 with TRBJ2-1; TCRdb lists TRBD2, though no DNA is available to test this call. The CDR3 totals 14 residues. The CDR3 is CASSPTLASNEQFF.

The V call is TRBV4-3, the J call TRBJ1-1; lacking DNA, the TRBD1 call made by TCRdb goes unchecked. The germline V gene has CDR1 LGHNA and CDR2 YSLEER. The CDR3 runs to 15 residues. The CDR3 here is CASSQGGASNTEAFF.

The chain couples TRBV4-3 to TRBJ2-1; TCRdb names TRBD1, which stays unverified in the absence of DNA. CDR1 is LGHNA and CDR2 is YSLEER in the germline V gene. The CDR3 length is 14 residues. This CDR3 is CASSWTTPGNEQFF.